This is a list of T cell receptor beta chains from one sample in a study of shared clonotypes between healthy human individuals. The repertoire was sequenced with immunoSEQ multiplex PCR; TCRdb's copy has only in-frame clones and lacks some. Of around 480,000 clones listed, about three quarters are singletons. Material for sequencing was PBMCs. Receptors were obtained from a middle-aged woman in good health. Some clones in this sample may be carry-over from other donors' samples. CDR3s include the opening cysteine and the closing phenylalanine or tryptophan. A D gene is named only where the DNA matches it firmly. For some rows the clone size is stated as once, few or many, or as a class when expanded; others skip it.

cdr3_nt: TGTGCCAGTAGTATGCGGGTACTCTATGGCTACACCTTC
cdr3_aa: CASSMRVLYGYTF
v_call: TRBV19
d_call: -
j_call: TRBJ1-2
clone_size: few

cdr3_nt: TGTGCCAGCTCACCGAACAGGGATGGGACCCAGTACTTC
cdr3_aa: CASSPNRDGTQYF
v_call: TRBV18
d_call: -
j_call: TRBJ2-5
clone_size: -

cdr3_nt: TGTGCCAGCTCTAGCCGAAGAGGCTCCTACGAGCAGTACTTC
cdr3_aa: CASSSRRGSYEQYF
v_call: TRBV19
d_call: -
j_call: TRBJ2-7
clone_size: -

cdr3_nt: TGCGCCAGCAGTTTCGACAGTTCGAACACCGGGGAGCTGTTTTTT
cdr3_aa: CASSFDSSNTGELFF
v_call: TRBV10-1
d_call: -
j_call: TRBJ2-2
clone_size: -

cdr3_nt: TGCGCCAGCAGCCAAGGATCCGGGGTTAACTATGGCTACACCTTC
cdr3_aa: CASSQGSGVNYGYTF
v_call: TRBV4-1
d_call: -
j_call: TRBJ1-2
clone_size: -

cdr3_nt: TGTGCCAGCAGCGTAGAAAGCAATCAGCCCCAGCATTTT
cdr3_aa: CASSVESNQPQHF
v_call: TRBV9
d_call: -
j_call: TRBJ1-5
clone_size: -

cdr3_nt: TGTGCCAGCGGCAGGGGCGCTCTCTACGAGCAGTACTTC
cdr3_aa: CASGRGALYEQYF
v_call: TRBV6-6
d_call: -
j_call: TRBJ2-7
clone_size: -

cdr3_nt: TGTGCCAGCAGCTTAGGAGTTTACACTGAAGCTTTCTTT
cdr3_aa: CASSLGVYTEAFF
v_call: TRBV11-2
d_call: -
j_call: TRBJ1-1
clone_size: once

cdr3_nt: TGTGCCAGCAGCCAAGGACAGGGGGCCTACGAGCAGTACTTC
cdr3_aa: CASSQGQGAYEQYF
v_call: TRBV14
d_call: TRBD1
j_call: TRBJ2-7
clone_size: -

cdr3_nt: TGTGCCAGTAGTATAGAGGTCCGTTACAATGAGCAGTTCTTC
cdr3_aa: CASSIEVRYNEQFF
v_call: TRBV19
d_call: -
j_call: TRBJ2-1
clone_size: -

cdr3_nt: TGTGCCAGTAGCCCCAGGTCCGTTGAAAAACTGTTTTTT
cdr3_aa: CASSPRSVEKLFF
v_call: TRBV19
d_call: -
j_call: TRBJ1-4
clone_size: -

cdr3_nt: TGTGCCAGCAGCGGGATGGACAGACCCCACTATGGCTACACCTTC
cdr3_aa: CASSGMDRPHYGYTF
v_call: TRBV13
d_call: -
j_call: TRBJ1-2
clone_size: -

cdr3_nt: TGTGCCAGCAGCGCCCAGACTAGCGGAGGATACAATGAGCAGTTCTTC
cdr3_aa: CASSAQTSGGYNEQFF
v_call: TRBV9
d_call: TRBD2
j_call: TRBJ2-1
clone_size: -

cdr3_nt: TGTGCCAGCAGCGCCGGGGCCGGGGTCGGCGAGCAGTACTTC
cdr3_aa: CASSAGAGVGEQYF
v_call: TRBV9
d_call: -
j_call: TRBJ2-7
clone_size: -

cdr3_nt: TGTGCCAGCAGCTTATCTGGAGACAGGGTGTCCATTGAAGCTTTCTTT
cdr3_aa: CASSLSGDRVSIEAFF
v_call: TRBV7-6
d_call: TRBD1
j_call: TRBJ1-1
clone_size: -

cdr3_nt: TGTGCCAGCAGACGAGACGGGGACTATGGCTACACCTTC
cdr3_aa: CASRRDGDYGYTF
v_call: TRBV6-5
d_call: -
j_call: TRBJ1-2
clone_size: -

cdr3_nt: TGTGCCAGCAGTGAGGTAGCAGACCCTTACAATGAGCAGTTCTTC
cdr3_aa: CASSEVADPYNEQFF
v_call: TRBV6-4
d_call: -
j_call: TRBJ2-1
clone_size: few

cdr3_nt: TGTGCCAGCAGCTTAGGGGCGGGAGCTCGCCAAGAGACCCAGTACTTC
cdr3_aa: CASSLGAGARQETQYF
v_call: TRBV11-3
d_call: TRBD2
j_call: TRBJ2-5
clone_size: -

cdr3_nt: TGCGCCAGCAGCCGGGGGCGGACATTGGCCTACAATGAGCAGTTCTTC
cdr3_aa: CASSRGRTLAYNEQFF
v_call: TRBV4-1
d_call: -
j_call: TRBJ2-1
clone_size: many

cdr3_nt: TGTGCCAGCAGCCTGGAACCGGGGGACAGGGTTTACGGCAATCAGCCCCAGCATTTT
cdr3_aa: CASSLEPGDRVYGNQPQHF
v_call: TRBV4-2
d_call: TRBD1
j_call: TRBJ1-5
clone_size: -

cdr3_nt: TGTGCCTGGAGCGCCGGGACAGAAACCTACGAGCAGTACTTC
cdr3_aa: CAWSAGTETYEQYF
v_call: TRBV30
d_call: TRBD1
j_call: TRBJ2-7
clone_size: few

cdr3_nt: TGTGCCAGCAGTCAGGGGGGGACCCCCTATGGCTACACCTTC
cdr3_aa: CASSQGGTPYGYTF
v_call: TRBV6-5
d_call: TRBD1
j_call: TRBJ1-2
clone_size: once

cdr3_nt: TGCAGCGGAGGGGGACAGATCACAGATACGCAGTATTTT
cdr3_aa: CSGGGQITDTQYF
v_call: TRBV29-1
d_call: TRBD1
j_call: TRBJ2-3
clone_size: few